This TCR beta chain was captured by sequencing in a study of blood T cell repertoires in COVID-19. Overall study context: T cells, B-cell-depleted T cells, or PBMCs provided the cDNA or gDNA that served as material.

How the authors handled the data: Reference gene primer amplification gave nucleated cell count estimates. The method was immunoSEQ multiplex PCR; TCRdb's version includes in-frame clones alone and lacks a portion of them. V and J calls and clone size come straight from that table; D and trimming were deduced from the DNA. The data show a few hundred thousand clones, with 70% to 90% seen just once and about 4% held by the top ten. The sample consisted of peripheral blood. The clonotype was recovered from a woman between 45 and 60 years old with active or convalescent COVID-19.

The CDR3 DNA reads TGTGCCAGCAGTCAAAGCGGGGGAACTAGCGGCGTGCAGTACTTC. Its protein is CASSQSGGTSGVQYF. The V gene is TRBV6-1, the J gene TRBJ2-7, with 8 bases aligning to TRBD2. The CDR3 is made up of 15 amino acids. V shed 5 bases and J 9 bases; nucleotides not matched to a gene: 15. Germline V gene sequence: CDR1 MNHNS, CDR2 SASEGT.